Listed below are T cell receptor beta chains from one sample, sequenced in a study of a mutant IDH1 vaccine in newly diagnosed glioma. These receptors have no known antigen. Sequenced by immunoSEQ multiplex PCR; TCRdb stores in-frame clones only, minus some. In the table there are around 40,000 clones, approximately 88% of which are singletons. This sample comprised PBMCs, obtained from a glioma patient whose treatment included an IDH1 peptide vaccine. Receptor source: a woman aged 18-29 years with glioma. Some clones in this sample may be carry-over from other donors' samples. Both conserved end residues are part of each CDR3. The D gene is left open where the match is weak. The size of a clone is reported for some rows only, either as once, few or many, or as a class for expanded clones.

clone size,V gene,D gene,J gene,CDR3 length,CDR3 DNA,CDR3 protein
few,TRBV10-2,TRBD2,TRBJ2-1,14,TGCGCCAGCAGTGGGGGACTAGCCTACAATGAGCAGTTCTTC,CASSGGLAYNEQFF
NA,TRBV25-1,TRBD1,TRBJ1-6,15,TGTGCCAGCAGTGACGACAGGGGTTATAATTCACCCCTCCACTTT,CASSDDRGYNSPLHF
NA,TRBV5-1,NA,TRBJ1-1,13,TGCGCCAGCAGCTTGCCAGTTTTGGGTGAGGCTTTCTTT,CASSLPVLGEAFF
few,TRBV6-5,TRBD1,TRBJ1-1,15,TGTGCCAGCAACTTCGGGACAGGGGTCGGCACTGAAGCTTTCTTT,CASNFGTGVGTEAFF
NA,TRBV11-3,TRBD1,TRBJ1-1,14,TGTGCCAGCAGCCCGGGACAGGGGGGCACTGAAGCTTTCTTT,CASSPGQGGTEAFF
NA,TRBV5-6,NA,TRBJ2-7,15,TGTGCCAGCAGCTTGACGACATACAGCGATTACGAGCAGTACTTC,CASSLTTYSDYEQYF
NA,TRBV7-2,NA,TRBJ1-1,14,TGTGCCAGCAGCTTACCAAGAGCGAACACTGAAGCTTTCTTT,CASSLPRANTEAFF
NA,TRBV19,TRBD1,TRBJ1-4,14,TGTGCCAGTAGTATACAGGGGGGTGGAGAAAAACTGTTTTTT,CASSIQGGGEKLFF
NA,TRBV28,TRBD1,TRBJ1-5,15,TGTGCCAGCCGCCAGGGGGGTTTAGGGATTCAGCCCCAGCATTTT,CASRQGGLGIQPQHF
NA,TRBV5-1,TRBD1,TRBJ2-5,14,TGCGCCAGCAACCGGGGACAGGGTAAAGAGACCCAGTACTTC,CASNRGQGKETQYF
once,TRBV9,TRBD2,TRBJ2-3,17,TGTGCCAGCAGCCGGACTAGCGGAGGCGCTAGCACAGATACGCAGTATTTT,CASSRTSGGASTDTQYF
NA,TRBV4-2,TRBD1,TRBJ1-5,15,TGTGCCAGCAGCCCGGGACAGGGGGCTACGGAGCCCCAGCATTTT,CASSPGQGATEPQHF
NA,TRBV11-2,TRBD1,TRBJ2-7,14,TGTGCCAGCAGCTCCGGGACAGGGTTCTACGAGCAGTACTTC,CASSSGTGFYEQYF
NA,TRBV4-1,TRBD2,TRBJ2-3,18,TGCGCCAGCAGCCAAGAGTCCAGGACTAGCGGGAGAGCAGATACGCAGTATTTT,CASSQESRTSGRADTQYF
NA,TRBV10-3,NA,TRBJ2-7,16,TGTGCCATCAGTGATAGGTGGCGGGGAACCTCCTACGAGCAGTACTTC,CAISDRWRGTSYEQYF
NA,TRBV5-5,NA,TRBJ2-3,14,TGTGCCAGCAGCGAGCCCGGACGGTTAGATACGCAGTATTTT,CASSEPGRLDTQYF
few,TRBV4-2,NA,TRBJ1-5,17,TGTGCCAGCAGCCAAGATCGCTCGGGAAGGGTGGGACAGCCCCAGCATTTT,CASSQDRSGRVGQPQHF
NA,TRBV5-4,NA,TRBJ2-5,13,TGTGCCAGCAGCGGAACCCTTCAAGAGACCCAGTACTTC,CASSGTLQETQYF
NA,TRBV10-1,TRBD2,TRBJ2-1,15,TGCGCCAGCAGTGAAGGGACTAGCTCCTACAATGAGCAGTTCTTC,CASSEGTSSYNEQFF
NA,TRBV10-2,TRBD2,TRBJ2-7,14,TGCGCCAGCAGTGAGCCTAGCGGGAGGGACGAGCAGTACTTC,CASSEPSGRDEQYF